This T cell receptor beta chain emerged from a study of blood T cell repertoires in COVID-19. The overall study: The United States, Italy and Spain were the sources of the acute and convalescent COVID-19 samples. T cells, B-cell-depleted T cells, or PBMCs supplied cDNA or gDNA.

Original processing methods: Amplified reference gene primers provided the basis for estimating nucleated cell counts. Clones were sequenced by immunoSEQ multiplex PCR, and TCRdb holds only the in-frame ones, with some missing. That table supplies the V and J calls and clone size; D and trimming were determined from the DNA. The sample carries about 280,000 clones, about nine tenths recorded once. Patients of the Seattle cohort, enrolled during active infection, were followed longitudinally. Germline V CDR1 and CDR2: LGHDT, YNNKEL (reference sequence). This CDR3 is 14 amino acids long. V lost 4 bases and J lost 6, with 15 bases in between.

The chain joins TRBV3-1 (or the pseudogene TRBV3-2) to TRBJ1-1, with D tentatively TRBD1 (6 bases). This TCR came from a woman younger than 45 with COVID-19, enrolled during active disease. The specimen was peripheral blood. In DNA, the CDR3 is TGTGCCAGCAGCCGGGGACACGGGGGGCCTGAAGCTTTCTTT. Protein sequence: CASSRGHGGPEAFF.